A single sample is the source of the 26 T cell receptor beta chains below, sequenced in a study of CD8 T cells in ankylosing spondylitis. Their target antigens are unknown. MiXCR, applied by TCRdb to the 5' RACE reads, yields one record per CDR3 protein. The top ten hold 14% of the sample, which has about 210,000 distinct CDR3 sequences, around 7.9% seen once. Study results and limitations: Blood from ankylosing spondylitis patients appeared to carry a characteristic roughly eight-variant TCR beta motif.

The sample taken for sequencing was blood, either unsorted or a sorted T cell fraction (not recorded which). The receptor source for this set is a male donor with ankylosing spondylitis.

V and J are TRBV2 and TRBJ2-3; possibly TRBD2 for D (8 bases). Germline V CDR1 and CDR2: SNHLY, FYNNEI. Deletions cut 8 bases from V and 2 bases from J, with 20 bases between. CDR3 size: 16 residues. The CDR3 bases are TGTGCCAGCCACAGGGGCCTTAGCGGGGCCACAGATACGCAGTATTTT. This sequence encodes CASHRGLSGATDTQYF. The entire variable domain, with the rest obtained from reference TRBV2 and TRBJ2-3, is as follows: EPEVTQTPSHQVTQMGQEVILRCVPISNHLYFYWYRQILGQKVEFLVSFYNNEISEKSEIFDDQFSVERPDGSNFTLKIRSTKLEDSAMYFCASHRGLSGATDTQYFGPGTRLTVL.

The CDR3 DNA follows: TGTGCCTGGAGTAGGCCGGACGTACGTAACTATGGCTACACCTTC. It yields the protein CAWSRPDVRNYGYTF. The J gene is TRBJ1-2, the V gene TRBV30; D call uncertain. Trimming pared 2 bases from V and 1 base from J, leaving 14 bases between. The CDR3 is made up of 15 amino acids. The germline V gene has CDR1 GTSNPN and CDR2 SVGIG (reference sequence). Based on the CDR3 plus reference TRBV30 and TRBJ1-2, the full variable domain is SQTIHQWPATLVQPVGSPLSLECTVEGTSNPNLYWYRQAAGRGLQLLFYSVGIGQISSEVPQNLSASRPQDRQFILSSKKLLLSDSGFYLCAWSRPDVRNYGYTFGSGTRLTVV.

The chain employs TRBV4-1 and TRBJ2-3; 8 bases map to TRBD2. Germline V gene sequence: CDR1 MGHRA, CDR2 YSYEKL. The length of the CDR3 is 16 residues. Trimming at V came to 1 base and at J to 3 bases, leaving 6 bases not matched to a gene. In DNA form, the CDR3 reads TGCGCCAGCAGCCAAGTAAGCGGGAGAAGGACAGATACGCAGTATTTT. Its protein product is CASSQVSGRRTDTQYF.

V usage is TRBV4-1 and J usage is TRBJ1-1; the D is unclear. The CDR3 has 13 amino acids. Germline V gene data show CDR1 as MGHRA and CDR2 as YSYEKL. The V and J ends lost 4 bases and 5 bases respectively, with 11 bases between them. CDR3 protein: CASSPTGATEAFF. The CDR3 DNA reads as TGCGCCAGCAGCCCGACTGGAGCGACTGAAGCTTTCTTT.

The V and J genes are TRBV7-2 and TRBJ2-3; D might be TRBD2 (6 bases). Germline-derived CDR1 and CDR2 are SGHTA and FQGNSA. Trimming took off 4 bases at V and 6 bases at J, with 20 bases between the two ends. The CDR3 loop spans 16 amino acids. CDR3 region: CASSSHQRARADTQYF. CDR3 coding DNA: TGTGCCAGCAGCTCCCACCAGCGGGCTCGGGCGGATACGCAGTATTTT.

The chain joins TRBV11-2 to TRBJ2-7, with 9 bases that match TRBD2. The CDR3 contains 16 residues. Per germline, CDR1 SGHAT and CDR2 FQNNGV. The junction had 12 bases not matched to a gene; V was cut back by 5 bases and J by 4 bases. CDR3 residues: CASSIMIAGASYEQYF. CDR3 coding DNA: TGTGCCAGCAGCATCATGATAGCGGGAGCCAGTTACGAGCAGTACTTC.

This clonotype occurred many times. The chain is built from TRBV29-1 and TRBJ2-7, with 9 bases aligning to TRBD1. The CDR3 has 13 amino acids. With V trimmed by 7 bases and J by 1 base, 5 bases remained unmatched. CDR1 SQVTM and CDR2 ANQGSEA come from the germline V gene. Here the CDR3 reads CSARTGVSYEQYF. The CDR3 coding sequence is TGCAGCGCCAGGACAGGGGTGTCCTACGAGCAGTACTTC.

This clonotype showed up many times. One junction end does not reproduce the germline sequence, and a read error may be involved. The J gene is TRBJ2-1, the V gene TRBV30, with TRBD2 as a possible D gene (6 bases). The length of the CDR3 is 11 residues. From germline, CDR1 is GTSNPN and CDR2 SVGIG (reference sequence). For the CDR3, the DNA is TGTGCCTGGAGAGATCGGGGGAAGCCGACCTTC. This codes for CAWRDRGKPTF.

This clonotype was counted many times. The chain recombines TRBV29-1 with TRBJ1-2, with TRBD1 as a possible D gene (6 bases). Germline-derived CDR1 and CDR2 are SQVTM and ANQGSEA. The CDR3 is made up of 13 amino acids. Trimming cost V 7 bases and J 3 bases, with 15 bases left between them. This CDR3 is CSAELRGDYGYTF. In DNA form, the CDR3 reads TGCAGCGCCGAGCTCAGGGGAGACTATGGCTACACCTTC.

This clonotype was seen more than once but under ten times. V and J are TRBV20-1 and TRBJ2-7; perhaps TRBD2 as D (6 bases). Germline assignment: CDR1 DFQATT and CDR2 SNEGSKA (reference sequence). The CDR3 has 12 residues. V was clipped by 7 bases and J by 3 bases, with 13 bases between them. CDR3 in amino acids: CSVPGTFYEQYF. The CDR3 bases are TGCAGTGTTCCCGGGACTTTCTACGAGCAGTACTTC.

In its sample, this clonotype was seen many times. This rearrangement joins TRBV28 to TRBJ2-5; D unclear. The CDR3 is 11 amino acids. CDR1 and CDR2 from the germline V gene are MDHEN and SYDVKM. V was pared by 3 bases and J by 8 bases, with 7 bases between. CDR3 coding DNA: TGTGCCAGCAGTTTTATCGGAACCCAGTACTTC. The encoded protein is CASSFIGTQYF.

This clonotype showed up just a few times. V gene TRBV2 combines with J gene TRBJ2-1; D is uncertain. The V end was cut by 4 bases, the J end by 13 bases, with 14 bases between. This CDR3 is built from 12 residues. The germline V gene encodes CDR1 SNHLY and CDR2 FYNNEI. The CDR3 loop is CASSVVTRRQFF. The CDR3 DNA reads TGTGCCAGCAGTGTGGTAACTCGACGACAGTTCTTC.

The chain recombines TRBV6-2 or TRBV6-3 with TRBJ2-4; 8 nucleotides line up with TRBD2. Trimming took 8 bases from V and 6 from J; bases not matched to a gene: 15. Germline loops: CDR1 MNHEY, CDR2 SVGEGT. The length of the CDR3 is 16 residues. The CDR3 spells CASPPGLEGGGNIQYF. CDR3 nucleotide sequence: TGTGCCAGCCCCCCGGGACTAGAGGGGGGGGGAAACATTCAGTACTTC.

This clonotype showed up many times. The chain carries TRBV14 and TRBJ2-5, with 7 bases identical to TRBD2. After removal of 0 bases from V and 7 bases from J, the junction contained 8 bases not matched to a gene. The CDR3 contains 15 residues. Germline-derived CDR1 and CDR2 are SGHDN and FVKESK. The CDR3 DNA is TGTGCCAGCAGCCAAGAACTAGCGCGAGGGCGGACCCAGTACTTC. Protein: CASSQELARGRTQYF.

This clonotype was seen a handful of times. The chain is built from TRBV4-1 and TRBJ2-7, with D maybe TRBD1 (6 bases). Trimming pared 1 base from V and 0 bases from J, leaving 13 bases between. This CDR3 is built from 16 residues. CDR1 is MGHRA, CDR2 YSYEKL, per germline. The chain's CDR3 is CASSQALDSSSYEQYF. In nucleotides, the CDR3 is TGCGCCAGCAGCCAAGCACTGGACAGCTCCTCCTACGAGCAGTACTTC.

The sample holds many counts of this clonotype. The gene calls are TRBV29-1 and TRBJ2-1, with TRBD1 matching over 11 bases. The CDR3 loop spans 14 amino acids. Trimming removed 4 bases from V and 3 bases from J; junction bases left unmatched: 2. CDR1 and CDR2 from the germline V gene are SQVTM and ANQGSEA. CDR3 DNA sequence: TGCAGCGTTGTGGGACAGGGGGACTACAATGAGCAGTTCTTC. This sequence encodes CSVVGQGDYNEQFF.

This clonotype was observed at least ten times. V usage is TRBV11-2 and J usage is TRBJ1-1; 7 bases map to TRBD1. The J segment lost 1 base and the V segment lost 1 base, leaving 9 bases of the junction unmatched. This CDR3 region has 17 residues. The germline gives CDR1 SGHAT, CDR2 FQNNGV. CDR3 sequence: CASSLGPGQISNTEAFF. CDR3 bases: TGTGCCAGCAGCTTAGGTCCGGGACAGATTTCGAACACTGAAGCTTTCTTT.

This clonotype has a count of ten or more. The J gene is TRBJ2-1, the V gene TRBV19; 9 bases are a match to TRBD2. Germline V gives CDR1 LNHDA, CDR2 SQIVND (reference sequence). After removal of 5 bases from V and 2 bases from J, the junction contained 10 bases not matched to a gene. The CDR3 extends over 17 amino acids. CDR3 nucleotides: TGTGCCAGTAGTCCCCACCGACTAGCGGATCCCTACAATGAGCAGTTCTTC. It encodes CASSPHRLADPYNEQFF.

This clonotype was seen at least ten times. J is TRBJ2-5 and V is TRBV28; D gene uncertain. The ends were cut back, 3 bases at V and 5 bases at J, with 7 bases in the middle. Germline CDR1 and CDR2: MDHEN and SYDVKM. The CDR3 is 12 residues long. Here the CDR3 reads CASSFIRETQYF. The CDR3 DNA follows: TGTGCCAGCAGTTTCATTCGGGAGACCCAGTACTTC.

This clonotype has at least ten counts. The CDR3 loop is CASSERGGYEQYF. For the CDR3, the DNA is TGTGCCAGCTCAGAACGAGGGGGCTACGAGCAGTACTTC. This sequence joins TRBV18 and TRBJ2-7; weak D call: TRBD1 (6 bases). This CDR3 contains 13 residues. Per germline, CDR1 KGHSH and CDR2 LQKENI. Trimming pared 5 bases from V and 3 bases from J, leaving 11 bases between.

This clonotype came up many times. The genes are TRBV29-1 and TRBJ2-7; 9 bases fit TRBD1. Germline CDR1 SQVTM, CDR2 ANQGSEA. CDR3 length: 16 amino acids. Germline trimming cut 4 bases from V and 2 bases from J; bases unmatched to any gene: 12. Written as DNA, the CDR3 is TGCAGCGTTGCGGGACAGGGAGCTTTTTGGACCTACGAGCAGTACTTC. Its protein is CSVAGQGAFWTYEQYF.

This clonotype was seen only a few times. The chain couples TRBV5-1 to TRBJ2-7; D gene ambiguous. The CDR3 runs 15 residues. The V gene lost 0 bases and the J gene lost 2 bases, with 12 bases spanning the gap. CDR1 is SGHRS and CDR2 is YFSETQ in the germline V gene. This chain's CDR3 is CASSLAGGVPYEQYF. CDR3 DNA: TGCGCCAGCAGCTTGGCCGGTGGGGTACCCTACGAGCAGTACTTC. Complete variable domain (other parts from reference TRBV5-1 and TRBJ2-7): KAGVTQTPRYLIKTRGQQVTLSCSPISGHRSVSWYQQTPGQGLQFLFEYFSETQRNKGNFPGRFSGRQFSNSRSEMNVSTLELGDSALYLCASSLAGGVPYEQYFGPGTRLTVT.

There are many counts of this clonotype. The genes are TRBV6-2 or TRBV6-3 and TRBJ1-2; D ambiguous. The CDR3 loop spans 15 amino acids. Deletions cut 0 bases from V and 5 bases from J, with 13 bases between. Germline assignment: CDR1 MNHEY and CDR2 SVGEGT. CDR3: CASSYSIGPEYGYTF. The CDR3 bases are TGTGCCAGCAGTTACTCGATAGGGCCCGAATATGGCTACACCTTC.

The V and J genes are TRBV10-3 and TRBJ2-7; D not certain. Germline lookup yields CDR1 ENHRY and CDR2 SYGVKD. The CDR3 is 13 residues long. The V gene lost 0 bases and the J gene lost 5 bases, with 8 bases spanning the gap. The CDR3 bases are TGTGCCATCAGTGAGTCGTCAAGGCACGAGCAGTACTTC. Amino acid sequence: CAISESSRHEQYF.

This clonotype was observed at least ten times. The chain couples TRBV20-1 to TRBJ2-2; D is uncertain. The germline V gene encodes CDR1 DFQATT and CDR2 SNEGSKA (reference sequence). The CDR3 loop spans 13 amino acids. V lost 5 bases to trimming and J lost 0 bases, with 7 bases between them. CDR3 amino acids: CSALTANTGELFF. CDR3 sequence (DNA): TGCAGTGCTTTAACCGCGAACACCGGGGAGCTGTTTTTT.

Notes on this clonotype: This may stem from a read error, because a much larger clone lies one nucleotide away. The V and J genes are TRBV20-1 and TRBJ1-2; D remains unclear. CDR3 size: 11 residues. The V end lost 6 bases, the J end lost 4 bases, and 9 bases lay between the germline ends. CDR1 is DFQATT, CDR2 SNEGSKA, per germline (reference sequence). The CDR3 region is CSAPWSYGYTF. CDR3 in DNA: TGCAGTGCACCCTGGAGCTATGGCTACACCTTC.